The TCR beta chain under discussion was sequenced for a study of blood T cell repertoires in COVID-19. Study-level background: COVID-19 samples collected from the United States, Italy and Spain covered acute and convalescent phases. Sample material is recorded as cDNA or gDNA derived from T cells, B-cell-depleted T cells, or PBMCs.

Per the original data handling: The authors estimated nucleated cell counts from reference gene primer amplification. TCRdb keeps only in-frame clones here, not all; method: immunoSEQ multiplex PCR. V and J calls and clone size are those listed in that table; D and trimming were worked out from the DNA. The table has 150,000 to 200,000 clones, around 90% seen once. Trimming cost V 4 bases and J 0 bases, with 11 bases left between them. This CDR3 comprises 16 residues. CDR1 and CDR2 (germline): SGHRS, YFSETQ. The chain uses TRBV5-1 and TRBJ1-6; a possible D gene is TRBD1 (6 bases). The receptor's source is a man between 40 and 49 years old with acute or convalescent COVID-19. Sequencing was done on a sample of peripheral blood. The CDR3 sequence: CASSAKQGSYNSPLHF. The CDR3 nucleotides read TGCGCCAGCAGCGCTAAACAGGGCTCCTATAATTCACCCCTCCACTTT.